The 16 T cell receptor beta chains reported below all come from one sample, sequenced in a study of blood T cell repertoires in COVID-19. This table comes from immunoSEQ multiplex PCR, and its TCRdb copy is limited to in-frame clones, with some not included. This sample yields some 250,000 clones, of which around 88% are seen a single time; about 2.1% belongs to the top ten. The sequenced material came from peripheral blood. All receptors derive from a man aged 30-40 years with active or convalescent COVID-19.

The chain carries TRBV3-1 (or the pseudogene TRBV3-2) and TRBJ2-7, with 12 nucleotides matching TRBD2. Germline CDR1 reads LGHDT; CDR2 reads YNNKEL (reference sequence). The CDR3 sequence is 15 residues long. V shed 4 bases and J 2 bases; nucleotides not matched to a gene: 3. CDR3 sequence reads: CASSLLAGGPYEQYF. In DNA form, the CDR3 reads TGTGCCAGCAGCCTCCTAGCGGGGGGGCCCTACGAGCAGTACTTC.

The chain employs TRBV2 and TRBJ2-1; TRBD2 aligns across 10 bases. The CDR3 totals 15 residues. The germline V gene encodes CDR1 SNHLY and CDR2 FYNNEI. V shed 7 bases and J 3 bases; nucleotides not matched to a gene: 6. In nucleotides, the CDR3 is TGTGCCAGCACGAGGGGGACTAGCGTCTACAATGAGCAGTTCTTC. Translated, it gives CASTRGTSVYNEQFF.

This rearrangement joins TRBV6-5 to TRBJ1-3, with D unclear. The V gene lost 6 bases and the J gene lost 0 bases, with 3 bases spanning the gap. The length of the CDR3 is 12 residues. Germline V gene sequence: CDR1 MNHEY, CDR2 SVGAGI. The CDR3 spells CASSNSGNTIYF. In DNA form, the CDR3 reads TGTGCCAGCAGCAACTCTGGAAACACCATATATTTT.

This clone is a singleton in its sample. The chain joins TRBV30 to TRBJ2-3, with TRBD2 matching over 10 bases. The germline CDR1 and CDR2 sequences are GTSNPN and SVGIG (reference sequence). V lost 5 bases to trimming and J lost 5 bases; unmatched junction nucleotides: 13. The CDR3 covers 16 residues. This CDR3 reads CAWRTPLKRGGDTQYF. CDR3 in DNA: TGTGCCTGGCGAACCCCCCTGAAGCGGGGGGGAGATACGCAGTATTTT.

The count of this clone is one. The V and J genes are TRBV7-2 and TRBJ1-1; 7 bases fit TRBD1. The CDR3 contains 18 residues. The V and J ends lost 5 bases and 6 bases, in that order; junction bases with no gene match: 21. Germline V CDR1 and CDR2: SGHTA, FQGNSA. The CDR3 region is CASSQYATGNRGFAEAFF. The CDR3 nucleotides are TGTGCCAGCAGCCAGTATGCAACAGGCAACAGGGGCTTCGCTGAAGCTTTCTTT.

This chain uses TRBV7-2 with TRBJ1-2; D remains unclear. Trimming pared 1 base from V and 6 bases from J, leaving 6 bases between. The germline V gene encodes CDR1 SGHTA and CDR2 FQGNSA. This CDR3 comprises 12 residues. The DNA of the CDR3 is TGTGCCAGCAGCTTAGGTGCGAATGGCTACACCTTC. Translating gives CASSLGANGYTF.

This clone was recorded once. The V call is TRBV12-3 or TRBV12-4, the J call TRBJ1-6, with D perhaps TRBD1 (5 bases). CDR3 length: 13 amino acids. The V gene lost 8 bases and the J gene lost 9 bases, with 14 bases spanning the gap. The CDR3 loop reads CASLGDSTSPLHF. In DNA, the CDR3 is TGTGCCAGCTTGGGGGACTCAACTTCACCCCTCCACTTT.

The chain joins TRBV5-6 to TRBJ2-2; D ambiguous. In germline, CDR1 is SGHDT, CDR2 YYEEEE. This CDR3 comprises 15 residues. The V end lost 4 bases, the J end lost 6 bases, and 16 bases lay between the germline ends. The CDR3 DNA is TGTGCCAGCAGCGAAAGCCCTTTCCTCTCCGGGGAGCTGTTTTTT. It yields the protein CASSESPFLSGELFF.

The chain joins TRBV6-5 to TRBJ1-4, with a tentative D call TRBD1 (5 bases). The V gene lost 5 bases and the J gene lost 7 bases, with 11 bases spanning the gap. Germline lookup yields CDR1 MNHEY and CDR2 SVGAGI. There are 13 residues in the CDR3. Here the CDR3 reads CASSMGGFEKLFF. The CDR3, as DNA: TGTGCCAGCAGTATGGGGGGATTTGAAAAACTGTTTTTT.

This clone was recorded only once. The J gene is TRBJ1-2, the V gene TRBV11-2; D is possibly TRBD1 (5 bases). Germline CDR1 and CDR2: SGHAT and FQNNGV. V was shortened by 6 bases and J by 4 bases, with 12 bases between the two germline ends. The CDR3 sequence is 13 residues long. CDR3 residues: CASRLAGGYGYTF. CDR3 coding DNA: TGTGCCAGCAGACTAGCCGGGGGCTATGGCTACACCTTC.

The J gene is TRBJ2-5, the V gene TRBV7-9, with D possibly TRBD1 on 6 matching bases. Trimming removed 2 bases at V and 5 bases at J, with 21 bases between. This CDR3 has 17 amino acids. Germline lookup yields CDR1 SEHNR and CDR2 FQNEAQ (reference sequence). CDR3 coding DNA: TGTGCCAGCAGCTTAACACCGGGACACCGGCGCGGGGAGACCCAGTACTTC. Translated, it gives CASSLTPGHRRGETQYF.

The CDR3 DNA reads as TGTGCCAGCAGAGTAGCGGGGGCCGCCTACAATGAGCAGTTCTTC. Its protein is CASRVAGAAYNEQFF. The V call is TRBV27, the J call TRBJ2-1, with TRBD2 matching 9 bases. The CDR3 is 15 residues long. CDR1 and CDR2 from the germline V gene are MNHEY and SMNVEV (reference sequence). The J segment lost 2 bases and the V segment lost 6 bases, leaving 5 bases of the junction unmatched.

The chain links TRBV11-2 to TRBJ2-5, with D uncertain. Trimming pared 6 bases from V and 1 base from J, leaving 15 bases between. The CDR3 has 15 residues. Germline V gene data show CDR1 as SGHAT and CDR2 as FQNNGV. The CDR3 DNA sequence: TGTGCCAGCAGTTATCTCGGCGGTTTCCAAGAGACCCAGTACTTC. It yields the protein CASSYLGGFQETQYF. The variable domain in full, with the rest retrieved from reference TRBV11-2 and TRBJ2-5, is EAGVAQSPRYKIIEKRQSVAFWCNPISGHATLYWYQQILGQGPKLLIQFQNNGVVDDSQLPKDRFSAERLKGVDSTLKIQPAKLEDSAVYLCASSYLGGFQETQYFGPGTRLLVL.

This clone has a single count. The rearrangement links TRBV11-1 to TRBJ2-3; TRBD1 might be the D (6 bases). The CDR3 extends over 14 amino acids. V was clipped by 9 bases and J by 4 bases, with 17 bases between them. Germline CDR1 is SGHAT and CDR2 is FQDESV (reference sequence). The CDR3 DNA reads TGTGCCAGTGAAACAGGGTTAGGATCAGATACGCAGTATTTT. Translation: CASETGLGSDTQYF.

The rearrangement links TRBV2 to TRBJ2-7, with D unclear. Germline-derived CDR1 and CDR2 are SNHLY and FYNNEI. The CDR3 sequence is 14 residues long. V lost 2 bases, J lost 3 bases, and 11 bases lay in between. The CDR3 region has the DNA TGTGCCAGCAGTGAACGGGTAGAAAACTACGAGCAGTACTTC. This translates into CASSERVENYEQYF. The complete variable domain, with remaining parts taken from reference TRBV2 and TRBJ2-7, reads EPEVTQTPSHQVTQMGQEVILRCVPISNHLYFYWYRQILGQKVEFLVSFYNNEISEKSEIFDDQFSVERPDGSNFTLKIRSTKLEDSAMYFCASSERVENYEQYFGPGTRLTVT.

The rearrangement uses TRBV6-1 and TRBJ1-4, with TRBD1 matching 9 bases. CDR1 and CDR2 (germline): MNHNS, SASEGT. This CDR3 comprises 20 residues. The junction had 18 bases not matched to a gene; V was cut back by 3 bases and J by 4 bases. In DNA, the CDR3 is TGTGCCAGCAGTGAGGGCCCGGGACAGGGTGGCAGCGTTGGTAATGAAAAACTGTTTTTT. Encoded protein: CASSEGPGQGGSVGNEKLFF.